This is a list of T cell receptor beta chains from one sample in a study of T cells after yellow fever vaccination. TCRdb reprocessed the 5' RACE reads with MiXCR, giving one entry per CDR3 protein. Counted here are 500,000 to 550,000 distinct CDR3 sequences, around a fifth occurring once; the ten biggest clones make up roughly a sixth. This specimen consisted of PBMCs, obtained around 3 weeks after the first yellow fever vaccination. The source is a young man who received the YFV17D yellow fever vaccine. Both conserved end residues are part of each CDR3. Each record gives: J gene, V gene, clone size, D gene, CDR3 protein, CDR3 DNA. A D gene is named only where the DNA matches it firmly. The listing skips clone size in some rows; elsewhere it reads once, few, many or a size class.

J gene: TRBJ1-6
V gene: TRBV6-2/TRBV6-3
clone size: -
D gene: -
CDR3 protein: CASSYGLGSDNSPLHF
CDR3 DNA: TGTGCCAGCAGTTACGGCCTCGGCAGCGATAATTCACCCCTCCACTTT

J gene: TRBJ2-7
V gene: TRBV27
clone size: -
D gene: -
CDR3 protein: CASSLRGLSYEQYF
CDR3 DNA: TGTGCCAGCAGTTTAAGAGGGCTTTCCTACGAGCAGTACTTC

J gene: TRBJ2-7
V gene: TRBV19
clone size: -
D gene: -
CDR3 protein: CASSMQGTYEQYF
CDR3 DNA: TGTGCCAGTAGTATGCAGGGGACCTACGAGCAGTACTTC

J gene: TRBJ1-5
V gene: TRBV20-1
clone size: once
D gene: TRBD1
CDR3 protein: CSAPGTVYSNQPQHF
CDR3 DNA: TGCAGTGCGCCCGGGACAGTTTATAGCAATCAGCCCCAGCATTTT

J gene: TRBJ2-1
V gene: TRBV29-1
clone size: -
D gene: TRBD2
CDR3 protein: CSVGSGGNEQFF
CDR3 DNA: TGCAGCGTTGGTAGCGGGGGAAATGAGCAGTTCTTC

J gene: TRBJ2-3
V gene: TRBV9
clone size: few
D gene: TRBD2
CDR3 protein: CASSAWTSGTSDTQYF
CDR3 DNA: TGTGCCAGCAGCGCCTGGACTAGCGGGACCTCAGATACGCAGTATTTT

J gene: TRBJ2-7
V gene: TRBV29-1
clone size: few
D gene: -
CDR3 protein: CSATGQGLESYEQYF
CDR3 DNA: TGCAGCGCCACGGGGCAGGGATTGGAGTCCTACGAGCAGTACTTC

J gene: TRBJ1-4
V gene: TRBV7-8
clone size: few
D gene: -
CDR3 protein: CASSFHIGGGNEKLFF
CDR3 DNA: TGTGCCAGCAGCTTCCATATAGGTGGAGGGAATGAAAAACTGTTTTTT

J gene: TRBJ1-1
V gene: TRBV7-2
clone size: -
D gene: -
CDR3 protein: CASSLFVNTEAFF
CDR3 DNA: TGTGCCAGCAGCTTATTCGTGAACACTGAAGCTTTCTTT

J gene: TRBJ2-3
V gene: TRBV29-1
clone size: -
D gene: -
CDR3 protein: CSHTAPGDTQYF
CDR3 DNA: TGCAGCCACACCGCACCTGGAGATACGCAGTATTTT

J gene: TRBJ1-2
V gene: TRBV9
clone size: once
D gene: -
CDR3 protein: CASSVEPRSGYTF
CDR3 DNA: TGTGCCAGCAGCGTAGAGCCCCGAAGCGGCTACACCTTC

J gene: TRBJ2-2
V gene: TRBV6-5
clone size: few
D gene: -
CDR3 protein: CASSYELTGELFF
CDR3 DNA: TGTGCCAGCAGTTATGAGTTAACCGGGGAGCTGTTTTTT

J gene: TRBJ1-3
V gene: TRBV6-9
clone size: -
D gene: -
CDR3 protein: CASSYDGRRRTEGIYF
CDR3 DNA: TGTGCCAGCAGTTATGACGGACGGCGTCGGACAGAGGGCATATATTTT

J gene: TRBJ1-1
V gene: TRBV5-1
clone size: few
D gene: TRBD1
CDR3 protein: CASSLPGTGDTEAFF
CDR3 DNA: TGCGCCAGCAGCTTGCCGGGGACAGGCGACACTGAAGCTTTCTTT

J gene: TRBJ2-1
V gene: TRBV12-3/TRBV12-4
clone size: -
D gene: TRBD1
CDR3 protein: CASTMADRGFYNEQFF
CDR3 DNA: TGTGCCAGCACCATGGCGGACAGGGGGTTCTACAATGAGCAGTTCTTC

J gene: TRBJ2-7
V gene: TRBV7-2
clone size: -
D gene: -
CDR3 protein: CASSQLWSYEQYF
CDR3 DNA: TGTGCCAGCAGCCAACTCTGGTCCTACGAGCAGTACTTC

J gene: TRBJ1-1
V gene: TRBV18
clone size: -
D gene: -
CDR3 protein: CASSGGVEAFF
CDR3 DNA: TGTGCCAGCTCGGGAGGAGTTGAAGCTTTCTTT

J gene: TRBJ1-1
V gene: TRBV20-1
clone size: -
D gene: -
CDR3 protein: CSARRGPNTEAFF
CDR3 DNA: TGCAGTGCTAGACGGGGCCCGAACACTGAAGCTTTCTTT

J gene: TRBJ1-5
V gene: TRBV6-1
clone size: few
D gene: -
CDR3 protein: CASSEAAGGGQPQHF
CDR3 DNA: TGTGCCAGCAGTGAAGCGGCGGGGGGAGGCCAGCCCCAGCATTTT

J gene: TRBJ1-1
V gene: TRBV7-9
clone size: many
D gene: -
CDR3 protein: CASSDGRHTEAFF
CDR3 DNA: TGTGCCAGCAGCGATGGACGGCACACTGAAGCTTTCTTT

J gene: TRBJ2-2
V gene: TRBV6-2/TRBV6-3
clone size: many
D gene: TRBD2
CDR3 protein: CASSYSGTSGGWNTGELFF
CDR3 DNA: TGTGCCAGCAGTTACTCCGGGACTAGCGGGGGATGGAACACCGGGGAGCTGTTTTTT

J gene: TRBJ1-4
V gene: TRBV6-1
clone size: -
D gene: -
CDR3 protein: CASRIITPNEKLFF
CDR3 DNA: TGTGCCAGCAGGATAATTACCCCTAATGAAAAACTGTTTTTT

J gene: TRBJ2-5
V gene: TRBV3-1
clone size: -
D gene: -
CDR3 protein: CASSLLGTQQETQYF
CDR3 DNA: TGTGCCAGCAGCCTTTTAGGGACGCAACAAGAGACCCAGTACTTC